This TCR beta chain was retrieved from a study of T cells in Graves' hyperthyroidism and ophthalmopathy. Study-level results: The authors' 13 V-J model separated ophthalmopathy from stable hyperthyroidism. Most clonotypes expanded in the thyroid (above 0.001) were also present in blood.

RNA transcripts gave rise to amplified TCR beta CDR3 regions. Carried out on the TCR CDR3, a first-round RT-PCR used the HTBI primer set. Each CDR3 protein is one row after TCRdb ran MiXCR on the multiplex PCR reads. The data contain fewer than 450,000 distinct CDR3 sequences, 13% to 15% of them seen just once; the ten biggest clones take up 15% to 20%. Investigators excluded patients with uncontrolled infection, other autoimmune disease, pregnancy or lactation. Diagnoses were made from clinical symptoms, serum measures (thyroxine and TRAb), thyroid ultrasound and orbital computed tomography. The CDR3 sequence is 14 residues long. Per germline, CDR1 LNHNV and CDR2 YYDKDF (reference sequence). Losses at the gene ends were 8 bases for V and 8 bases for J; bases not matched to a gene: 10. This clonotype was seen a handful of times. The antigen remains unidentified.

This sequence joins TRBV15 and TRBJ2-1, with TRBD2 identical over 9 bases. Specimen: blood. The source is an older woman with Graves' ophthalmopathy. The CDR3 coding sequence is TGTGCCACCTTACAAGCGGGAGGTATGCATGAGCAGTTCTTC. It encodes CATLQAGGMHEQFF.